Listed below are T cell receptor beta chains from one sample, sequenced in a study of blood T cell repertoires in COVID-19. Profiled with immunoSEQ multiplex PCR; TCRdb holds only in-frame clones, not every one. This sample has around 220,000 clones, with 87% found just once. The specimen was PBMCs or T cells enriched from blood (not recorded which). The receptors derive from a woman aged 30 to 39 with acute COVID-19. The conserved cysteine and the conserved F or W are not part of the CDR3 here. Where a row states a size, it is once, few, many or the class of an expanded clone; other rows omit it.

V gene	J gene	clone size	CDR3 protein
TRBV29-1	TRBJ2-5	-	SVEDLKAVGETQY
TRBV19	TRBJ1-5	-	ASSSTGGVNQPQH
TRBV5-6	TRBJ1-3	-	ASSRDRGSGNTIY
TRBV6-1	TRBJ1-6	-	ASSEMRGGNSPLH
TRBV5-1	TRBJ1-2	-	ASSLADRTTHGYT
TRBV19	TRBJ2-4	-	ASSRGQPSGGAYKNIQY
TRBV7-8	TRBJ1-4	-	ASSLEETGILVGEKLF
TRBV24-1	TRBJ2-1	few	ATSDLQGGKYNEQF
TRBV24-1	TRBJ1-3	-	ATRSSGNTIY
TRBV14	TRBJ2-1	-	ASRLAGGSYNEQF
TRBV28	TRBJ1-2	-	ASSFGQGGYGYT
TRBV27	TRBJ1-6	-	ASRRTNNSPLH
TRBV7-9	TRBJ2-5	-	ASSFSGRREETQY
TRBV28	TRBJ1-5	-	ASYSGNQPQH
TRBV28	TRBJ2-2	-	ASSLDLAGAGELF
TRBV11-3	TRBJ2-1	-	ASSLYGGSSYNEQF
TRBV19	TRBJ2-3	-	ASRGTGQDTQY
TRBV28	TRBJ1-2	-	ASITHEAHGYT
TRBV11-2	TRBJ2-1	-	ASGRTRGRDNEQF
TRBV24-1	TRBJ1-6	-	ATSDLQQGHSNSPLH
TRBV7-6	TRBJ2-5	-	ASSTTSTQETQY
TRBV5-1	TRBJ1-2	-	ASSLAPWTDPNYGYT
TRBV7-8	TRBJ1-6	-	ASSLALYPDSPLH
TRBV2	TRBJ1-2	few	ASRGRQVNYGYT
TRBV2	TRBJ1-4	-	ASKTEKLF
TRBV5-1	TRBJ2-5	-	ASSPVGGQETQY
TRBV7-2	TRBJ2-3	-	ASSRDRGPDTQY
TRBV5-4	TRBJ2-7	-	ASSLGGLSASGYEQY
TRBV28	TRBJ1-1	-	ATFYTEAF
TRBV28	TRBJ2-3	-	ASSLRQWKADTQY
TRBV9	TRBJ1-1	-	ASSVTLTGTEAF
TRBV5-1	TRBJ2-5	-	ASSLAGTHQETQY
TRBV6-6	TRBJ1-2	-	ASSYRDRNYGYT
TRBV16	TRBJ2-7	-	ASSQSTEQY
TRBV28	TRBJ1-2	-	ASRQGQGAGYT
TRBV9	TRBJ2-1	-	ASSARGERVKDEQF
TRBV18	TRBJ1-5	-	ASSPPGQGDQPQH
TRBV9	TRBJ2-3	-	ASSVDPTSGNTQY
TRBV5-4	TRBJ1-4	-	ASSSHTDMLDEKLF
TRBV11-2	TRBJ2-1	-	ASSLDGTSGSKGYNEQF
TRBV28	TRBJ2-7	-	ASSIGNEQY
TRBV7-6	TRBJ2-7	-	ASSASLAGEGSYEQY
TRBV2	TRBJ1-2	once	ASRAGLNYGYT
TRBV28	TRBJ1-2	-	ASSLRQSAYRGRYGYT
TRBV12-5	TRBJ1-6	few	ASGKGQANSPLH
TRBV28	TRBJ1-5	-	ASERTGGLAMGGQPQH
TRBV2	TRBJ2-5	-	ASSYQETQY
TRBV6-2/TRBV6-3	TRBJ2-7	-	ASSSYLTGPSYEQY
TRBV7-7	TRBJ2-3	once	ASSQTSLLTDTQY
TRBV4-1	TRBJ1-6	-	ASSQESSGWSPLH